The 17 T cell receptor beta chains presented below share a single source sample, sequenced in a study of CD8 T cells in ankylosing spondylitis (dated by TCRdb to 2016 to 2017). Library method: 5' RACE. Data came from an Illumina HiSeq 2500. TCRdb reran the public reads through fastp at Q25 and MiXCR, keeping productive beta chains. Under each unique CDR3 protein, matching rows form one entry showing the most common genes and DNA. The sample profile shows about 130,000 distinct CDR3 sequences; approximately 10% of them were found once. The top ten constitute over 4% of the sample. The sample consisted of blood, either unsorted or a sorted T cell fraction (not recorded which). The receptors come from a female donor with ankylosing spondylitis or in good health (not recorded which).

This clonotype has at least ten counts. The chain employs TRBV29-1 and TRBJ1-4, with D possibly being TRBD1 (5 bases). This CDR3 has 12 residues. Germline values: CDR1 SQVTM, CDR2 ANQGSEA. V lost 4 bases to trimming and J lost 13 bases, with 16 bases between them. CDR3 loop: CSVVGEASRLFF. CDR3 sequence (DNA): TGCAGCGTTGTAGGGGAGGCGTCGAGACTGTTTTTT.

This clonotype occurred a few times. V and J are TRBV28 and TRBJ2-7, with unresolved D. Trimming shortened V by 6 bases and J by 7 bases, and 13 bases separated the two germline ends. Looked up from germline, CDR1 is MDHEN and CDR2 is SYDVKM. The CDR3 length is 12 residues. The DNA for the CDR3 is TGTGCCAGCAGCCAAACGAGTGGAGAGCAGTACTTC. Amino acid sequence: CASSQTSGEQYF. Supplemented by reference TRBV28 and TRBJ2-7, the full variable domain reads DVKVTQSSRYLVKRTGEKVFLECVQDMDHENMFWYRQDPGLGLRLIYFSYDVKMKEKGDIPEGYSVSREKKERFSLILESASTNQTSMYLCASSQTSGEQYFGPGTRLTVT.

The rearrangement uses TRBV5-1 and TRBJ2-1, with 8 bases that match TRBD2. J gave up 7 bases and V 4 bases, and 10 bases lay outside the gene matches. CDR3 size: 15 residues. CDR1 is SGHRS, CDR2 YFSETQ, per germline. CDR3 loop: CASSPREGVRNEQFF. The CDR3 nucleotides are TGCGCCAGCAGCCCCCGGGAGGGGGTCCGAAATGAGCAGTTCTTC.

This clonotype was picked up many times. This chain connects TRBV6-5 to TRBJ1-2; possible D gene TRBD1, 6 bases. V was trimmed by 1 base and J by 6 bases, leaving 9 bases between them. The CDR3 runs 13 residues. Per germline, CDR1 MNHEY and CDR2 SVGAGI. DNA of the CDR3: TGTGCCAGCAGTTACTTATACAGGGATGGCTACACCTTC. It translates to CASSYLYRDGYTF.

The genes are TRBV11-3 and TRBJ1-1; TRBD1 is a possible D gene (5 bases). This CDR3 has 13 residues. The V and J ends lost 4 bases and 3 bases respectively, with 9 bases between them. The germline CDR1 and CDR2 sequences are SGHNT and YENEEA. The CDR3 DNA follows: TGTGCCAGCAGCTCCTCGGGGGACACTGAAGCTTTCTTT. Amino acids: CASSSSGDTEAFF.

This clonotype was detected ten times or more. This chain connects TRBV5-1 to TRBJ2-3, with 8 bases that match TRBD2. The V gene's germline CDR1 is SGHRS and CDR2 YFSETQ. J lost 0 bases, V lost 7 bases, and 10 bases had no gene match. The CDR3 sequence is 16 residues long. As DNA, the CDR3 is TGCGCCAGCCGGATCCTTAGCGGGGAAAGCACAGATACGCAGTATTTT. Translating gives CASRILSGESTDTQYF.

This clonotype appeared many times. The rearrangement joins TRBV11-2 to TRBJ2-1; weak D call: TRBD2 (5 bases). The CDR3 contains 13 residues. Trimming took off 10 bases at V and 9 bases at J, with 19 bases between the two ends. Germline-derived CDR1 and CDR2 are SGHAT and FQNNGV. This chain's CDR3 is CATRGTGMTEQFF. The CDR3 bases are TGTGCCACCCGGGGAACGGGGATGACTGAGCAGTTCTTC.

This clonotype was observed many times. CDR3 in DNA: TGCAGTGCTAGGAAGTACCAGGAGCAGTTCTTC. Its translation is CSARKYQEQFF. This chain uses TRBV20-1 with TRBJ2-1, with D unclear. The CDR3 covers 11 residues. Germline V gene sequence: CDR1 DFQATT, CDR2 SNEGSKA (reference sequence). Trimming took off 3 bases at V and 10 bases at J, with 10 bases between the two ends.

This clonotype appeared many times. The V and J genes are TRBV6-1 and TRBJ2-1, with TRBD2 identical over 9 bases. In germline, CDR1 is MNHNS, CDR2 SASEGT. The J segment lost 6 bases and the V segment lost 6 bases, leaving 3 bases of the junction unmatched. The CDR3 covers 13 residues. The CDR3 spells CASRREGSNEQFF. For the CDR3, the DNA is TGTGCCAGCAGGCGGGAGGGATCCAATGAGCAGTTCTTC.

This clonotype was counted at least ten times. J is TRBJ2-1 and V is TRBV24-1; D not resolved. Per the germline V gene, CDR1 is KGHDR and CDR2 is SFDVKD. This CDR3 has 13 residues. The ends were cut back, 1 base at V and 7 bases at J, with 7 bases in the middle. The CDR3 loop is CATSDLGGNEQFF. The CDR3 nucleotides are TGTGCCACCAGTGATTTAGGCGGAAATGAGCAGTTCTTC.

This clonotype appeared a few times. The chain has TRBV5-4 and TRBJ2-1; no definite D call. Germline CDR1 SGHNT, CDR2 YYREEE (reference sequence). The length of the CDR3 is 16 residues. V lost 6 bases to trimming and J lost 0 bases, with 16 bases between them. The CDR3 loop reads CASTPRAVTSYNEQFF. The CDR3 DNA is TGTGCCAGCACACCCCGGGCAGTTACCTCCTACAATGAGCAGTTCTTC.

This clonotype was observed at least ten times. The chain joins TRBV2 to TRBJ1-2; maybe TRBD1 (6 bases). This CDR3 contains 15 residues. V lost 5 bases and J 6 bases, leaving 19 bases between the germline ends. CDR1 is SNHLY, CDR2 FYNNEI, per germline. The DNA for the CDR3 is TGTGCCAGCAGTACTAGGTCGGACAGCAAAGATGGCTACACCTTC. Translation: CASSTRSDSKDGYTF.

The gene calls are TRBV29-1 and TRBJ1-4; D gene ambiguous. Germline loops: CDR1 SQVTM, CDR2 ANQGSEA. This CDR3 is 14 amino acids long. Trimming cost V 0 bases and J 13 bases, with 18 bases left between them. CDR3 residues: CSVEDKTFSYGLFF. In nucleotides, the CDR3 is TGCAGCGTTGAAGACAAGACATTTTCATACGGACTGTTTTTT.

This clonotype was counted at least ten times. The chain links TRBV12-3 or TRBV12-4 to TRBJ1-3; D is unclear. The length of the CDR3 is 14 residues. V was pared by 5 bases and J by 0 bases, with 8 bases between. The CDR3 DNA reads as TGTGCCAGCAGTCCCCTCAGCTCTGGAAACACCATATATTTT. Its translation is CASSPLSSGNTIYF.

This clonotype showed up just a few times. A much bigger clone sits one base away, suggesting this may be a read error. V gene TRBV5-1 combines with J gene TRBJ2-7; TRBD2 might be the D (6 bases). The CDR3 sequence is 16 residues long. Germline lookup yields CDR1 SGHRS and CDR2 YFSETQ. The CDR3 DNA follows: TGCGCCAGCAGCCTAAGCCGGGACTTACCGACCTACGGGCAGTACTTC. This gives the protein CASSLSRDLPTYGQYF.

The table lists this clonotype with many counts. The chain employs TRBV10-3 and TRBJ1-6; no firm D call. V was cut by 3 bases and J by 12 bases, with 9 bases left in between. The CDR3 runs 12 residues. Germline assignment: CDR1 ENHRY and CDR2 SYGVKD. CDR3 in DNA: TGTGCCATCAGTGATGGTCGGATACCCCTCCACTTT. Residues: CAISDGRIPLHF.

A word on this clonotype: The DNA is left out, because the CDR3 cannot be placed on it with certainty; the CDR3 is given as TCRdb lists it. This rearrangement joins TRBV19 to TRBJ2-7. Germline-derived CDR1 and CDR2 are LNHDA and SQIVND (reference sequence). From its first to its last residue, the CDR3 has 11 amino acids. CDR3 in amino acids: CASSTSGEQYF.